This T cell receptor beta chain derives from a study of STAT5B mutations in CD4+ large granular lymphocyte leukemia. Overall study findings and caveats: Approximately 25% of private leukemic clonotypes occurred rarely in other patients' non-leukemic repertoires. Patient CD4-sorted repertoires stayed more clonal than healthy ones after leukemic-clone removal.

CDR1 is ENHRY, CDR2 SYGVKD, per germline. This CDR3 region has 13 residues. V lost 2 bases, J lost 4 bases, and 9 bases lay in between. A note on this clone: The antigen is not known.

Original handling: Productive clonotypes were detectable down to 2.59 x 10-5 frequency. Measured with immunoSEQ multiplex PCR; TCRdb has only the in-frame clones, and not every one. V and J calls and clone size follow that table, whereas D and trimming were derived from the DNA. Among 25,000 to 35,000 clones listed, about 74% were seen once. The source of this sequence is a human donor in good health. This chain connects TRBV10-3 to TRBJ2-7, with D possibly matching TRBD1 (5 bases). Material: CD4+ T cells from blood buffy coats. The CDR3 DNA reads TGTGCCATCAGTGAGGAAGGGGTGTACGAGCAGTACTTC. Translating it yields CAISEEGVYEQYF.